The 26 T cell receptor beta chains listed next were all sequenced from one sample in a study of regulatory T cells in long-lasting Graves disease. Time point of the sample: newly diagnosed GD, antithyroid drugs for less than 3 months. Generation of the TCR library employed RNA extracted from PBMCs. Construction of TCR beta libraries relied on iRepertoire HTBI primers and on Arm-PCR targeting CDR3 regions. A single record per CDR3 protein comes from TCRdb applying MiXCR to the multiplex PCR reads. The sample records roughly 420,000 distinct CDR3 sequences, about 17% being singletons. This same sample was also part of a study on T cells in Graves' hyperthyroidism and ophthalmopathy.

The sequences come from peripheral blood mononuclear cells (PBMCs), collected at new diagnosis, from a patient treated with antithyroid drugs. These receptors came from a woman younger than 35 with Graves disease.

This clonotype was recorded at least ten times. V usage is TRBV28 and J usage is TRBJ1-1; D ambiguous. The CDR3 extends over 11 amino acids. Germline values: CDR1 MDHEN, CDR2 SYDVKM. The V and J ends lost 7 bases and 6 bases respectively, with 9 bases between them. CDR3 region: CASINAAEAFF. In DNA, the CDR3 is TGTGCCAGCATAAACGCTGCTGAAGCTTTCTTT.

Ten or more counts support this clonotype. This chain connects TRBV5-5 to TRBJ2-3; D unresolved. Trimming stripped 3 bases from V and 4 bases from J, with 12 bases between. The CDR3 sequence is 14 residues long. CDR1 and CDR2 (germline): SGHKS, YYEKEE (reference sequence). The CDR3 protein is CASSSTGGADTQYF. The CDR3, as DNA: TGTGCCAGCAGCTCCACGGGCGGAGCAGATACGCAGTATTTT.

This clonotype was picked up many times. CDR3 DNA sequence: TGTGCCAGCAGCCAAGGGACAGGGAACACCGGGGAGCTGTTTTTT. Translated, it gives CASSQGTGNTGELFF. The chain is built from TRBV3-1 and TRBJ2-2; 7 nucleotides align to TRBD1. Germline CDR1 LGHDT, CDR2 YNNKEL (reference sequence). The J segment lost 1 base and the V segment lost 1 base, leaving 0 bases of the junction unmatched. CDR3 length: 15 residues.

This clonotype was counted only a few times. CDR3 DNA: TGTGCCAGCAGCCCACGGGACAGGGAAACGCAGTATTTT. Translation gives CASSPRDRETQYF. The rearrangement links TRBV7-3 to TRBJ2-3; TRBD1 matches at 9 bases. This CDR3 is built from 13 residues. V shed 5 bases, J shed 9 bases, and the junction held 6 bases outside the gene matches. Germline V lookup: CDR1 SGHTA, CDR2 FQGTGA. The whole variable domain, filled in from reference TRBV7-3 and TRBJ2-3, reads GAGVSQTPSNKVTEKGKYVELRCDPISGHTALYWYRQSLGQGPEFLIYFQGTGAADDSGLPNDRFFAVRPEGSVSTLKIQRTERGDSAVYLCASSPRDRETQYFGPGTRLTVL.

Only a few counts were recorded for this clonotype. V usage is TRBV4-3 and J usage is TRBJ1-4, with D uncertain. The germline gives CDR1 LGHNA, CDR2 YSLEER. The CDR3 covers 16 residues. V shed 0 bases and J shed 8 bases, with 16 bases lying between them. CDR3 amino acids: CASSQDSPGWEEKLFF. For the CDR3, the DNA is TGCGCCAGCAGCCAAGATAGTCCCGGGTGGGAGGAAAAACTGTTTTTT.

The chain recombines TRBV3-1 with TRBJ1-2; D uncertain. This CDR3 region has 13 residues. Trimming removed 1 base at V and 5 bases at J, with 8 bases between. The germline V gene encodes CDR1 LGHDT and CDR2 YNNKEL (reference sequence). The chain's CDR3 is CASSQVRRYGYTF. In DNA, the CDR3 is TGTGCCAGCAGCCAAGTCAGACGGTATGGCTACACCTTC.

This clonotype was counted only a few times. This chain uses TRBV6-5 with TRBJ2-7, with 9 bases aligning to TRBD2. V lost 2 bases and J lost 2; bases outside the gene matches: 7. Per the germline V gene, CDR1 is MNHEY and CDR2 is SVGAGI. This CDR3 has 16 amino acids. The CDR3 loop reads CASSYTGAGGPYEQYF. CDR3 nucleotides: TGTGCCAGCAGTTACACCGGAGCGGGAGGACCCTACGAGCAGTACTTC.

This clonotype occurred a few times. This sequence joins TRBV7-9 and TRBJ2-7; 9 positions agree with TRBD2. J was trimmed by 5 bases and V by 0 bases; bases with no gene match: 5. Germline V lookup: CDR1 SEHNR, CDR2 FQNEAQ (reference sequence). The length of the CDR3 is 15 residues. The CDR3 sequence: CASSLASGSFNEQYF. The DNA for the CDR3 is TGTGCCAGCAGCTTAGCTAGCGGGAGTTTCAACGAGCAGTACTTC.

The chain is built from TRBV6-2 or TRBV6-3 and TRBJ2-1; 9 nucleotides agree with TRBD1. The CDR3 totals 14 residues. Germline CDR1 is MNHEY and CDR2 is SVGEGT. V lost 5 bases to trimming and J lost 7 bases; unmatched junction nucleotides: 6. The CDR3 bases are TGTGCCAGCAGTGTAGGGACAGGGCGAAATGAGCAGTTCTTC. It translates to CASSVGTGRNEQFF.

The table lists this clonotype with many counts. The chain couples TRBV12-3 or TRBV12-4 to TRBJ2-1; TRBD2 is a possible D gene (6 bases). This CDR3 has 16 residues. V was trimmed by 2 bases and J by 9 bases, leaving 20 bases between them. CDR3 DNA sequence: TGTGCCAGCAGTTTATACATTGGCCGGGAGAGTAGTGAGCAGTTCTTC. It codes for CASSLYIGRESSEQFF.

Many counts were recorded for this clonotype. This chain links TRBV6-1 with TRBJ2-7, with D hard to call. Germline V gene data show CDR1 as MNHNS and CDR2 as SASEGT. This CDR3 is 12 amino acids long. V lost 8 bases and J 3 bases, leaving 11 bases between the germline ends. Written as DNA, the CDR3 is TGTGCCAGCCCCGATCCAAGCTACGAGCAGTACTTC. It yields the protein CASPDPSYEQYF.

The gene calls are TRBV3-1 and TRBJ2-1, with 11 nucleotides matching TRBD2. Per germline, CDR1 LGHDT and CDR2 YNNKEL (reference sequence). The CDR3 sequence is 19 residues long. Trimming removed 0 bases from V and 3 bases from J; junction bases left unmatched: 10. CDR3 sequence (DNA): TGTGCCAGCAGCCAAGATCTCCTAGCGGGAGGTGCCCTCTACAATGAGCAGTTCTTC. Translated: CASSQDLLAGGALYNEQFF.

This clonotype was seen repeatedly, ten times or more. The V call is TRBV28, the J call TRBJ2-1, with no clear D. Per the germline V gene, CDR1 is MDHEN and CDR2 is SYDVKM. Deletions cut 7 bases from V and 2 bases from J, with 9 bases between. CDR3 length equals 13 residues. The CDR3 bases are TGTGCCAGCACGGAAATGGCCTACAATGAGCAGTTCTTC. This gives the protein CASTEMAYNEQFF.

The chain links TRBV5-1 to TRBJ1-6, with a weak D call TRBD1 (6 bases). The V end was cut by 5 bases, the J end by 8 bases, with 14 bases between. This CDR3 is 14 amino acids long. CDR1 is SGHRS, CDR2 YFSETQ, per germline. The CDR3 sequence is CASREGGEDSPLHF. The CDR3 DNA reads TGCGCCAGCAGAGAAGGGGGGGAAGATTCACCCCTCCACTTT.

The genes are TRBV6-1 and TRBJ2-7; TRBD1 aligns across 9 bases. Per germline, CDR1 MNHNS and CDR2 SASEGT. The V segment lost 6 bases and the J segment 5 bases; nucleotides outside the gene matches: 11. The CDR3 sequence is 15 residues long. The CDR3 DNA reads TGTGCCAGCAGGCCCCTTTCCAGGACAGGGGACGAGCAGTACTTC. Translation: CASRPLSRTGDEQYF.

This clonotype was recorded at least ten times. The chain uses TRBV7-3 and TRBJ1-1; no firm D call. Trimming removed 0 bases at V and 1 base at J, with 9 bases between. Germline loops: CDR1 SGHTA, CDR2 FQGTGA. The CDR3 runs 15 residues. CDR3 in amino acids: CASSLTRVSNTEAFF. The CDR3 bases are TGTGCCAGCAGCTTAACTCGGGTATCGAACACTGAAGCTTTCTTT.

Many counts were recorded for this clonotype. V and J are TRBV5-1 and TRBJ2-1; possibly TRBD1 or TRBD2 for D (5 bases each). Trimming took 1 base from V and 6 from J, leaving 14 bases between them. CDR1 is SGHRS, CDR2 YFSETQ, per germline. This CDR3 contains 15 residues. The CDR3 is CASSLPIQRGNEQFF. CDR3 DNA: TGCGCCAGCAGCTTGCCGATCCAGAGGGGCAATGAGCAGTTCTTC.

This clonotype was found many times. For the CDR3, the DNA is TGCAGCGTTGGTAGAGGAGACTACGAGCAGTACTTC. This sequence encodes CSVGRGDYEQYF. The gene calls are TRBV29-1 and TRBJ2-7; D not resolved. The CDR3 sequence is 12 residues long. Germline V CDR1 and CDR2: SQVTM, ANQGSEA. V lost 4 bases and J lost 3, with 10 bases in between.

In its sample, this clonotype was seen many times. The genes are TRBV11-3 and TRBJ2-5, with D perhaps TRBD2 (6 bases). CDR3 length equals 15 residues. V lost 0 bases to trimming and J lost 4 bases, with 12 bases between them. Germline V gene data show CDR1 as SGHNT and CDR2 as YENEEA. The CDR3 is CASSLDHRELETQYF. CDR3 DNA: TGTGCCAGCAGCTTAGATCACCGGGAGCTAGAGACCCAGTACTTC. The full variable domain, with the rest looked up from reference TRBV11-3 and TRBJ2-5, is EAGVVQSPRYKIIEKKQPVAFWCNPISGHNTLYWYLQNLGQGPELLIRYENEEAVDDSQLPKDRFSAERLKGVDSTLKIQPAELGDSAVYLCASSLDHRELETQYFGPGTRLLVL.

At least ten counts were recorded for this clonotype. The V call is TRBV28, the J call TRBJ2-1; D remains unclear. The V end was cut by 6 bases, the J end by 6 bases, with 12 bases between. Looked up from germline, CDR1 is MDHEN and CDR2 is SYDVKM. The CDR3 spans 13 residues. In DNA form, the CDR3 reads TGTGCCAGCAGCCCTCGGTTTAGCAATGAGCAGTTCTTC. This translates into CASSPRFSNEQFF.

The chain uses TRBV6-2 or TRBV6-3 and TRBJ1-3; D is unclear. Deletions cut 8 bases from V and 0 bases from J, with 11 bases between. Germline lookup yields CDR1 MNHEY and CDR2 SVGEGT. The CDR3 runs to 14 residues. Written as DNA, the CDR3 is TGTGCCAGCGTGGAAGATGGCTCTGGAAACACCATATATTTT. It translates to CASVEDGSGNTIYF.

The chain couples TRBV2 to TRBJ2-7; D may be TRBD2 (6 bases). The CDR3 extends over 15 amino acids. Per the germline V gene, CDR1 is SNHLY and CDR2 is FYNNEI. V dropped 7 bases and J dropped 0 bases, with 16 bases sitting between them. DNA for the CDR3: TGTGCCAGCACGCGGGACCAACCCCTCTCCTACGAGCAGTACTTC. This translates into CASTRDQPLSYEQYF.

This clonotype was seen more than once but under ten times. This chain uses TRBV11-2 with TRBJ1-1; TRBD1 is a possible D gene (6 bases). The CDR3 length is 15 residues. Trimming took off 4 bases at V and 1 base at J, with 13 bases between the two ends. CDR1 and CDR2 from the germline V gene are SGHAT and FQNNGV. The CDR3 sequence: CASSSSGGWNTEAFF. The CDR3 bases are TGTGCCAGCAGCTCTTCCGGGGGCTGGAACACTGAAGCTTTCTTT.

V and J are TRBV30 and TRBJ1-3; no firm D call. Deletions cut 3 bases from V and 4 bases from J, with 4 bases between. CDR3 length: 11 amino acids. The germline V gene has CDR1 GTSNPN and CDR2 SVGIG (reference sequence). In DNA form, the CDR3 reads TGTGCCTGGAGGTCCGGAAACACCATATATTTT. Amino acid sequence: CAWRSGNTIYF.

This chain uses TRBV6-2 or TRBV6-3 with TRBJ2-7; 7 bases are shared with TRBD1. The CDR3 is 15 amino acids. V lost 6 bases, J lost 7 bases, and 15 bases stayed unmatched. Germline V gene lookup returns CDR1 MNHEY and CDR2 SVGEGT. The CDR3 DNA reads as TGTGCCAGCAGCACCCCTCGACAGGGACCGAGGGAGCAGTACTTC. This translates into CASSTPRQGPREQYF.

V gene TRBV7-3 combines with J gene TRBJ1-6; perhaps TRBD1 as D (5 bases). The CDR3 covers 13 residues. Trimming stripped 8 bases from V and 14 bases from J, with 19 bases between. The germline CDR1 and CDR2 sequences are SGHTA and FQGTGA. The CDR3 DNA sequence: TGTGCCAGCGCTCGGGACTTCGTTTCCACCCTCCACTTT. It encodes CASARDFVSTLHF.